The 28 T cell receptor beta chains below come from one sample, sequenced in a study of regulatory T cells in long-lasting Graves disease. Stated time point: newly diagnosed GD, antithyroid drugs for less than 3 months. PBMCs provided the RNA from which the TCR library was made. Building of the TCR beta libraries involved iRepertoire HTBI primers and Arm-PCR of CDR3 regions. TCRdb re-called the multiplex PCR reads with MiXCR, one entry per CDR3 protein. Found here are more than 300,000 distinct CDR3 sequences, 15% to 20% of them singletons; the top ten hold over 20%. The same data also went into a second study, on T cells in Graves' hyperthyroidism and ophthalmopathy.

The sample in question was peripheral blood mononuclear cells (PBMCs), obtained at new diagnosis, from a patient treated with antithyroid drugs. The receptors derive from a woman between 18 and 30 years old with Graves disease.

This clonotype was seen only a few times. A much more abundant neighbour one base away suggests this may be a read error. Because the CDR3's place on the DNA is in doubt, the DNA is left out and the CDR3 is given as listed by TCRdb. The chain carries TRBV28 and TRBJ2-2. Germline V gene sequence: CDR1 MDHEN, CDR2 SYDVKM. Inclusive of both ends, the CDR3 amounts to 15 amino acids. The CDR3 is CASTSFGSGTGELLF.

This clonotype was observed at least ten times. The CDR3 bases are TGTGCCAGCAGACCCGGAGCTGGAAACACCATATATTTT. Its protein is CASRPGAGNTIYF. J is TRBJ1-3 and V is TRBV12-3 or TRBV12-4; D call uncertain. V was clipped by 6 bases and J by 2 bases, with 8 bases between them. The CDR3 loop spans 13 amino acids.

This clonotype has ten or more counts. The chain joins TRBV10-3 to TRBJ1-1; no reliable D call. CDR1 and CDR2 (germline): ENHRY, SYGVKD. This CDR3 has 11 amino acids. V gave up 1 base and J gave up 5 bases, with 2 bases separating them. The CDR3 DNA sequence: TGTGCCATCAGTGAGTATACTGAAGCTTTCTTT. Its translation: CAISEYTEAFF.

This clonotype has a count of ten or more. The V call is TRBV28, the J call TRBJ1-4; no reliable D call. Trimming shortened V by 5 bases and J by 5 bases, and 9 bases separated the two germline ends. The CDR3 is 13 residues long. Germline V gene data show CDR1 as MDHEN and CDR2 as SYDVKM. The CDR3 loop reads CASSEGRNEKLFF. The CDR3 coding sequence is TGTGCCAGCAGTGAAGGCAGAAATGAAAAACTGTTTTTT.

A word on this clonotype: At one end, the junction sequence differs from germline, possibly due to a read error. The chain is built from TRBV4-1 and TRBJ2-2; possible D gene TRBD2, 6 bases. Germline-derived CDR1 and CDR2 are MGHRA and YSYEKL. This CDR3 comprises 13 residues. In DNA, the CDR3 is TGCGCCAGCAGCCAATCAGGAACGGGGGAGCGGTTTTTT. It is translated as CASSQSGTGERFF.

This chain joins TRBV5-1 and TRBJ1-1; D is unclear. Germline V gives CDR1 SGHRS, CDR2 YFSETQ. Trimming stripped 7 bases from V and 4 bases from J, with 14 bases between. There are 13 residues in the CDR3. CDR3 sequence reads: CASQGTESTEAFF. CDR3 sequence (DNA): TGCGCCAGCCAAGGTACGGAGTCCACTGAAGCTTTCTTT. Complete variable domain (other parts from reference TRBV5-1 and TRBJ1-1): KAGVTQTPRYLIKTRGQQVTLSCSPISGHRSVSWYQQTPGQGLQFLFEYFSETQRNKGNFPGRFSGRQFSNSRSEMNVSTLELGDSALYLCASQGTESTEAFFGQGTRLTVV.

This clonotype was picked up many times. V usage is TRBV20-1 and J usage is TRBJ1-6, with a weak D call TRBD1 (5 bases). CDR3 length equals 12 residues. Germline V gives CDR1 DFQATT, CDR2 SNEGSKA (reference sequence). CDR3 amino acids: CRADIDGSPLHF. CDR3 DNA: TGCAGAGCGGACATTGACGGGTCACCCCTCCACTTT.

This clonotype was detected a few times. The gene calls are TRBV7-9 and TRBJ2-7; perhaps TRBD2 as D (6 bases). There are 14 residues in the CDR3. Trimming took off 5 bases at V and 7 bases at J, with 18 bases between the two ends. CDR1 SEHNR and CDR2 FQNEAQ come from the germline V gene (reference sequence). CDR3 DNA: TGTGCCAGCAGCACCGGGACTGGGCCCGTGGAGCAGTACTTC. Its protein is CASSTGTGPVEQYF.

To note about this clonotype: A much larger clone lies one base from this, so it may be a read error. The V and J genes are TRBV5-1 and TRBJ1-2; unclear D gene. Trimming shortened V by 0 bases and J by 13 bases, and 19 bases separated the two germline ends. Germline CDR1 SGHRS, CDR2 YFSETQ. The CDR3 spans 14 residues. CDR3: CASSLEAGPASCTF. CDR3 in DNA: TGCGCCAGCAGCTTGGAGGCCGGCCCAGCAAGCTGCACCTTC.

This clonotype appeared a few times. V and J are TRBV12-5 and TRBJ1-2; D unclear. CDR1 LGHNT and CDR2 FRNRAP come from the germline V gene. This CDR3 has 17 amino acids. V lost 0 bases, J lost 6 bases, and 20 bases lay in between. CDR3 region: CASGLVTGRTTVDGYTF. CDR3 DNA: TGTGCTAGTGGTTTGGTAACCGGACGGACGACGGTGGATGGCTACACCTTC.

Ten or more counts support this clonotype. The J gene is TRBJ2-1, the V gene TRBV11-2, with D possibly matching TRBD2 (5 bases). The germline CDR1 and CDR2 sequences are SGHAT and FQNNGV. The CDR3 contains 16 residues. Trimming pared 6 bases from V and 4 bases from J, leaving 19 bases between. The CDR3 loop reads CASRTISGSRYNEQFF. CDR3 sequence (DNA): TGTGCCAGCAGGACAATCAGCGGAAGCAGGTACAATGAGCAGTTCTTC.

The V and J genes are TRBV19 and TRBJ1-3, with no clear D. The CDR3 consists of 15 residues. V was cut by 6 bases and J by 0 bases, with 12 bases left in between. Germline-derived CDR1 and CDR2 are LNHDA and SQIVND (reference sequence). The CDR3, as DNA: TGTGCCAGTAGCCCGACGGCATCCTCTGGAAACACCATATATTTT. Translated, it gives CASSPTASSGNTIYF.

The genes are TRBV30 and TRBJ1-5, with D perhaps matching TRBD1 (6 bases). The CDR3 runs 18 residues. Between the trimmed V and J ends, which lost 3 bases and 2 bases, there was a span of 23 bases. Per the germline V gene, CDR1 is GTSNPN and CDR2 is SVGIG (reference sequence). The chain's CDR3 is CAWRGPVGGRRGNQPQHF. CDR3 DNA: TGTGCCTGGAGGGGTCCCGTGGGGGGGCGGCGGGGCAATCAGCCCCAGCATTTT.

The chain's CDR3 is CASSSWGDNSPLHF. The CDR3 DNA reads TGCGCCAGCAGTTCTTGGGGTGATAATTCACCCCTCCACTTT. The chain combines TRBV4-1 with TRBJ1-6; D uncertain. CDR1 is MGHRA, CDR2 YSYEKL, per germline. The CDR3 loop spans 14 amino acids. V shed 6 bases and J shed 5 bases, with 11 bases lying between them.

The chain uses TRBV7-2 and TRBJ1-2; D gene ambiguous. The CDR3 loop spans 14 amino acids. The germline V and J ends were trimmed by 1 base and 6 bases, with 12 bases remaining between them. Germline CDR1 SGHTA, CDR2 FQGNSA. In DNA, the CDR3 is TGTGCCAGCAGCTTAGGGGCAAGACTTAATGGCTACACCTTC. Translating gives CASSLGARLNGYTF.

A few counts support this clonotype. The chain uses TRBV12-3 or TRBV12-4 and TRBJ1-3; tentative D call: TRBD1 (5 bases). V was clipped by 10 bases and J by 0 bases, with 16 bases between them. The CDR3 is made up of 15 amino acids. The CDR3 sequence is CATNGATVSGNTIYF. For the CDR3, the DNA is TGTGCCACAAACGGGGCGACAGTCTCTGGAAACACCATATATTTT.

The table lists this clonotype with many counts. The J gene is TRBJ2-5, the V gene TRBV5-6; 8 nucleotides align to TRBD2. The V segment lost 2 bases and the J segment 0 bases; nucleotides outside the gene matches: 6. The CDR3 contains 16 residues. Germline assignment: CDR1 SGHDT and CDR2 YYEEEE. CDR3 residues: CASSFGVAGHQETQYF. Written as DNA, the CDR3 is TGTGCCAGCAGCTTCGGGGTAGCGGGGCACCAAGAGACCCAGTACTTC.

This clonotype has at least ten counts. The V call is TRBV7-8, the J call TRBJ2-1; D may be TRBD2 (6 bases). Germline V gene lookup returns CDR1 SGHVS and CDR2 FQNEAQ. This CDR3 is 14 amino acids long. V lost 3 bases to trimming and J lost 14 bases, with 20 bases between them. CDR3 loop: CASSLGERRGGKFF. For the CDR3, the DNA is TGTGCCAGCAGCTTGGGGGAGAGGCGGGGTGGTAAGTTCTTC. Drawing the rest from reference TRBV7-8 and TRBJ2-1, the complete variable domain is GAGVSQSPRYKVAKRGQDVALRCDPISGHVSLFWYQQALGQGPEFLTYFQNEAQLDKSGLPSDRFFAERPEGSVSTLKIQRTQQEDSAVYLCASSLGERRGGKFFGPGTRLTVL.

This CDR3 is CATSIRAGQPNEKLFF. For the CDR3, the DNA is TGTGCCACCAGCATAAGGGCAGGACAGCCTAATGAAAAACTGTTTTTT. The chain uses TRBV15 and TRBJ1-4; D possibly corresponds to TRBD1 (6 bases). Germline V lookup: CDR1 LNHNV, CDR2 YYDKDF (reference sequence). CDR3 size: 16 residues. With 4 bases removed from V and 3 bases from J, the gap between germline ends came to 15 bases. Together with reference TRBV15 and TRBJ1-4, the CDR3 gives the full variable domain: DAMVIQNPRYQVTQFGKPVTLSCSQTLNHNVMYWYQQKSSQAPKLLFHYYDKDFNNEADTPDNFQSRRPNTSFCFLDIRSPGLGDTAMYLCATSIRAGQPNEKLFFGSGTQLSVL.

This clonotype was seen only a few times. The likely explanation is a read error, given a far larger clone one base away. CDR3 in amino acids: CASSAGTGAYEQYF. CDR3 nucleotide sequence: TGTGCCAGCAGTGCCGGGACAGGGGCCTACGAGCAGTACTTC. This chain uses TRBV12-3 or TRBV12-4 with TRBJ2-7; the match to TRBD1 covers 10 bases. V was pared by 5 bases and J by 2 bases, with 3 bases of the junction left unmatched. CDR3 length equals 14 residues.

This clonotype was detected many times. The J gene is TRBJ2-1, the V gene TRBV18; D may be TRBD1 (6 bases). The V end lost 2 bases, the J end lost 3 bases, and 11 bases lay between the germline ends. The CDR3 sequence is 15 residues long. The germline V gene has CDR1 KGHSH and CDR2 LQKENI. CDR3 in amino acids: CASSPGQNFYNEQFF. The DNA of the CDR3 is TGTGCCAGCTCACCAGGACAGAACTTCTACAATGAGCAGTTCTTC.

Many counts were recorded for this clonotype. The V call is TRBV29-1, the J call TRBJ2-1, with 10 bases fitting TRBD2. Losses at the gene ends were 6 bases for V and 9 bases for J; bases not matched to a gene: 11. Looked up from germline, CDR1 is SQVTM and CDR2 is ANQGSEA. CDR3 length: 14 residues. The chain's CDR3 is CSVRQGTSVAEQFF. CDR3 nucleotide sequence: TGCAGCGTCCGACAGGGGACTAGCGTTGCTGAGCAGTTCTTC.

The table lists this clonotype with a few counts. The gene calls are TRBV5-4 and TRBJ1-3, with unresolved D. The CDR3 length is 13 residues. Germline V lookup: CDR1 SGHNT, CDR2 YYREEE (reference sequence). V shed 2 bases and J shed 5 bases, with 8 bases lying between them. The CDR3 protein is CASSLGRRNTIYF. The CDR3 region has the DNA TGTGCCAGCAGCTTAGGCCGACGAAACACCATATATTTT.

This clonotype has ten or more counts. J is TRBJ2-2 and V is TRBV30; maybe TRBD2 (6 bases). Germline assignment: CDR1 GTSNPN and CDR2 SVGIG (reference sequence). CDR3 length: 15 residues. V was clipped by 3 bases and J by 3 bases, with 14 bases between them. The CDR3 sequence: CAWSDGTRDTGELFF. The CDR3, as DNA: TGTGCCTGGAGCGATGGGACTCGGGACACCGGGGAGCTGTTTTTT.

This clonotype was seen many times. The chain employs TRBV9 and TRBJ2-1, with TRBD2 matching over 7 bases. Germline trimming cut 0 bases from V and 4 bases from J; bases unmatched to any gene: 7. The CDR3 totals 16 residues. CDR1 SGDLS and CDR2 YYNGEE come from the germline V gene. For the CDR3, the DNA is TGTGCCAGCAGCGTAGCTTCGTCTAGCGGTTACAATGAGCAGTTCTTC. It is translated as CASSVASSSGYNEQFF.

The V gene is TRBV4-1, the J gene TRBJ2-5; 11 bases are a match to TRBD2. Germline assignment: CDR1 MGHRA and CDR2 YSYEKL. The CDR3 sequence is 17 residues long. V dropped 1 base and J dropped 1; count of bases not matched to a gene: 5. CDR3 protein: CASSQALTSGGQETQYF. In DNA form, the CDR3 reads TGCGCCAGCAGCCAAGCCCTCACTAGCGGGGGCCAAGAGACCCAGTACTTC.

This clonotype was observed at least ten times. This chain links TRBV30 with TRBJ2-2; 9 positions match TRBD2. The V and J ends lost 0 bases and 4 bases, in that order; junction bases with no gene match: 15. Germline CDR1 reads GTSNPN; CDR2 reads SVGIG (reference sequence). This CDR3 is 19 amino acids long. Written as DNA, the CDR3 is TGTGCCTGGAGTGTACGGGTTAGCGGGAGAGGGGCAAGCACCGGGGAGCTGTTTTTT. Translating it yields CAWSVRVSGRGASTGELFF.

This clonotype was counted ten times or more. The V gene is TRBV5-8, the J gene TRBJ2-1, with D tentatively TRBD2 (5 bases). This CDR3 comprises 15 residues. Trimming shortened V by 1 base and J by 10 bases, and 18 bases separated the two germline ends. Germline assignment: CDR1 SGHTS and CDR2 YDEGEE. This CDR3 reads CASSLLSSGLGEQFF. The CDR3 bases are TGTGCCAGCAGCTTGTTATCCTCGGGATTAGGCGAGCAGTTCTTC.